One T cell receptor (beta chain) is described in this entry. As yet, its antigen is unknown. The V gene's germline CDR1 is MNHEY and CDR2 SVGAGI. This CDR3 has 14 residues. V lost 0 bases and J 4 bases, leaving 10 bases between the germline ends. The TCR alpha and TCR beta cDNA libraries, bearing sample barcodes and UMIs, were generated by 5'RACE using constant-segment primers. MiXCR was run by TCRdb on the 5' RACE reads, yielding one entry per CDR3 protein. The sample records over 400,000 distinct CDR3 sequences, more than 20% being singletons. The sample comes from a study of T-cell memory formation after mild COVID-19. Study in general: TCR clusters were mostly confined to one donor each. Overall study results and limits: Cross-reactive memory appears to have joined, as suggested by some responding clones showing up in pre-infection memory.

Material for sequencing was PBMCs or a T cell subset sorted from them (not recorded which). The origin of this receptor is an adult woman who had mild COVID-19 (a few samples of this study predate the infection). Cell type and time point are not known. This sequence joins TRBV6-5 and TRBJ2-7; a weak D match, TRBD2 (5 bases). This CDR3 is CASSYSTSGYEQYF. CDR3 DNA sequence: TGTGCCAGCAGTTACTCGACTTCGGGGTACGAGCAGTACTTC.